This T cell receptor (beta chain) was documented in a study of cytomegalovirus exposure and HLA in healthy donors. The study, taken as a whole, reports: TCR beta V- and J-gene trimming was later associated with a missense DCLRE1C variant.

On this clone: What it binds is not known.

Researchers ran the PCR with 60 Vbeta and 13 Jbeta primers. This table comes from immunoSEQ multiplex PCR, and its TCRdb copy is limited to in-frame clones, with some not included. In all, the sample yields about 130,000 clones. The germline CDR1 and CDR2 sequences are SGHRS and YFSETQ. This CDR3 comprises 16 residues. The V and J ends lost 5 bases and 7 bases, in that order; junction bases with no gene match: 12. The origin of this receptor is a man aged 40-50 years in good health and CMV-seronegative. Sample: PBMCs. The chain carries TRBV5-1 and TRBJ1-6; 7 nucleotides match TRBD1. The CDR3 sequence is CASRKGTGTENSPLHF. In DNA, the CDR3 is TGCGCCAGCAGAAAAGGAACCGGGACAGAGAATTCACCCCTCCACTTT. Full variable domain (missing parts from reference TRBV5-1 and TRBJ1-6): KAGVTQTPRYLIKTRGQQVTLSCSPISGHRSVSWYQQTPGQGLQFLFEYFSETQRNKGNFPGRFSGRQFSNSRSEMNVSTLELGDSALYLCASRKGTGTENSPLHFGNGTRLTVT.